The clone carrying this T cell receptor (beta chain) has just a few counts. Antigen specificity is unknown. Sequencing of the DNA from cultured CD4+ T cells was carried out with the Oncomine TCR Beta short-read assay. MiXCR, run by TCRdb on the PCR reads, gives a single entry per CDR3 protein. In the table there are about 20,000 distinct CDR3 sequences, roughly 24% of which are singletons. The data stem from a study of vaccination and CD4 T cells after COVID-19. The CDR3 has 14 amino acids. V was pared by 2 bases and J by 3 bases, with 7 bases between. The germline gives CDR1 MNHEY, CDR2 SMNVEV (reference sequence). Treatment noted: approximately nine-day PBMC culture with coronavirus spike peptide pools or control peptides (ViraFEST assay). Antigen-specific T cells were expanded with peptide pools by ViraFEST, and TCRs were then sequenced.

The chain uses TRBV27 and TRBJ2-2, with D perhaps TRBD2 (6 bases). This clonotype was obtained from a human donor with COVID-19. The sample comprised cultured CD4+ T cells from blood. The CDR3 protein is CASSLQRDTGELFF. As DNA, the CDR3 is TGTGCCAGCAGTTTACAGCGGGACACCGGGGAGCTGTTTTTT.